This T cell receptor beta chain is from a study of blood T cell repertoires in COVID-19. In the study overall: PBMCs, B-cell-depleted T cells, or T cells were the source of the cDNA or gDNA that made up the material.

Original processing notes: Amplification from reference gene primers served as the basis for estimated nucleated cell counts. The table came from immunoSEQ multiplex PCR; TCRdb's copy has only in-frame clones and leaves some out. From that table come the V and J calls and clone size; the DNA was used to work out D and trimming. The table includes approximately 54,000 clones, more than 75% detected once. The CDR3 is made up of 14 amino acids. Trimming removed 4 bases from V and 3 bases from J, with 10 bases in between. Germline V CDR1 and CDR2: SGHNT, YYREEE (reference sequence). The origin of this receptor is a man in his forties or fifties with acute or convalescent COVID-19. The gene calls are TRBV5-4 and TRBJ1-4, with D possibly being TRBD1 (5 bases). Specimen: peripheral blood. The CDR3 DNA follows: TGTGCCAGCAGCGGGGGGGTGTCTAATGAAAAACTGTTTTTT. Translation gives CASSGGVSNEKLFF.